This T cell receptor (beta chain) was identified during a study of graft-versus-host responses after intestinal transplantation. Study overall: Grafts that recipients had were multivisceral, liver-intestinal, or isolated intestinal transplants. The whole recipient group had anti-thymocyte globulin induction followed by tacrolimus and steroids for two to three years.

Germline V gene lookup returns CDR1 LNHDA and CDR2 SQIVND (reference sequence). The V end lost 6 bases, the J end lost 2 bases, and 14 bases lay between the germline ends. The CDR3 extends over 15 amino acids. Profiling relied on immunoSEQ multiplex PCR, and the TCRdb table lists in-frame clones only, not all of them. The sample carries fewer than 130,000 clones, 93% recorded once. Turning to this clone: Antigen unknown.

The V gene is TRBV19, the J gene TRBJ2-1, with TRBD2 as a possible D gene (6 bases). The specimen comprised unstimulated CD8+ T cells sorted from spleen or lymph node cells, sampled before intestinal transplant. The sequence derives from a human donor who received an intestinal transplant. The CDR3 DNA sequence: TGTGCCAGTAGGTCGGAGGGCGTCGCCTACAATGAGCAGTTCTTC. Translation: CASRSEGVAYNEQFF.